This T cell receptor (beta chain) was profiled in a study of CD8+CD57+ T cells in acquired aplastic anemia. For the study at large: Each DNA sample taken from sorted CD4+ and CD8+ cells came to 2.5 to 4 ug on average. The average read count for CD4+ cells in healthy donors was around 10 million. General study findings and limits: Statistical testing detected no significant gap in CD8+ Simpson's diversity between patients and controls. Patients and controls turned out to have 25 to 35 CD8+ CDR3 sequences in common.

The germline gives CDR1 ENHRY, CDR2 SYGVKD. The CDR3 is 15 amino acids. Trimming stripped 3 bases from V and 8 bases from J, with 19 bases between. For CDR3 and TCR beta VDJ profiling, genomic DNA was the template used. MiXCR, applied by TCRdb to the reads, yields one record per CDR3 protein. The sample consists of some 240,000 distinct CDR3 sequences, 34% of them appearing once. The sample holds many counts of this clonotype. Its specificity is unknown. Sequencing was performed on sorted CD4+, CD8+, or CD8+CD57+ T cells (not recorded which) from PBMCs. The rearrangement joins TRBV10-3 to TRBJ1-2; D gene uncertain. This sequence was found in a human donor in good health, serving as a control. The CDR3: CAISEVGGFKGGYTF. The CDR3 DNA sequence: TGTGCCATCAGTGAAGTGGGTGGGTTTAAGGGCGGCTACACCTTC.